Below are 22 T cell receptor beta chains sequenced from a single sample in a study of shared clonotypes between healthy human individuals. Clones were read by immunoSEQ multiplex PCR, and TCRdb kept only the in-frame ones, dropping some. The sample consists of more than 1.2 million clones, around 98.5% of them appearing once. What was sequenced was naive CD4+ T cells sorted from blood. The subset was: CD45RA+ positively selected. Receptor source: a young man in good health.

The rearrangement links TRBV19 to TRBJ1-2; no firm D call. This CDR3 has 13 amino acids. V was pared by 6 bases and J by 0 bases, with 8 bases between. Germline-derived CDR1 and CDR2 are LNHDA and SQIVND (reference sequence). The CDR3 region is CASSKSANYGYTF. In DNA form, the CDR3 reads TGTGCCAGTAGCAAATCAGCTAACTATGGCTACACCTTC.

The chain carries TRBV6-5 and TRBJ2-1, with D tentatively TRBD2 (6 bases). V was trimmed by 0 bases and J by 12 bases, leaving 9 bases between them. Germline V gene lookup returns CDR1 MNHEY and CDR2 SVGAGI. This CDR3 has 12 amino acids. In DNA, the CDR3 is TGTGCCAGCAGTTACTCGACGGGACTGCAGTTCTTC. It codes for CASSYSTGLQFF.

This rearrangement joins TRBV6-8 to TRBJ2-2; D ambiguous. CDR3 length equals 10 residues. Germline V gives CDR1 MNHGY, CDR2 SAAAGT. V lost 6 bases to trimming and J lost 7 bases, with 3 bases between them. The CDR3 region has the DNA TGTGCCAGCAGCGGCGGGGAGCTGTTTTTT. Its translation: CASSGGELFF.

The chain has TRBV5-6 and TRBJ2-7; TRBD2 agrees at 7 bases. The junction had 12 bases not matched to a gene; V was cut back by 3 bases and J by 6 bases. CDR1 and CDR2 (germline): SGHDT, YYEEEE. The CDR3 sequence is 15 residues long. CDR3 bases: TGTGCCAGCAGCTCAGAGTGGGAGGGTGAAGTCGAGCAGTACTTC. As protein: CASSSEWEGEVEQYF.

The CDR3 loop is CATSRDLQGAPRYGYTF. The CDR3 region has the DNA TGTGCCACCAGCAGAGACTTACAGGGGGCCCCTCGCTATGGCTACACCTTC. This sequence joins TRBV15 and TRBJ1-2; 9 bases fit TRBD1. V shed 0 bases, J shed 4 bases, and the junction held 9 bases outside the gene matches. Germline CDR1 and CDR2: LNHNV and YYDKDF (reference sequence). The CDR3 has 17 amino acids. Full variable domain (rest looked up from reference TRBV15 and TRBJ1-2): DAMVIQNPRYQVTQFGKPVTLSCSQTLNHNVMYWYQQKSSQAPKLLFHYYDKDFNNEADTPDNFQSRRPNTSFCFLDIRSPGLGDTAMYLCATSRDLQGAPRYGYTFGSGTRLTVV.

The chain uses TRBV5-1 and TRBJ2-7; the match to TRBD2 covers 10 bases. The CDR3 sequence is 16 residues long. The germline gives CDR1 SGHRS, CDR2 YFSETQ. V shed 0 bases, J shed 6 bases, and the junction held 9 bases outside the gene matches. CDR3 sequence (DNA): TGCGCCAGCAGCTTGGCTTCTAGCGGGAGTCCGCTCGAGCAGTACTTC. This codes for CASSLASSGSPLEQYF.

This chain uses TRBV5-4 with TRBJ2-1, with unresolved D. Germline loops: CDR1 SGHNT, CDR2 YYREEE (reference sequence). V lost 0 bases and J 8 bases, leaving 9 bases between the germline ends. The CDR3 spans 13 residues. The CDR3 bases are TGTGCCAGCAGCTTGGCCAGGCAGTATGAGCAGTTCTTC. Translating gives CASSLARQYEQFF.

The V and J genes are TRBV5-1 and TRBJ1-1, with D possibly being TRBD1 (6 bases). The CDR3 runs to 14 residues. CDR1 and CDR2 (germline): SGHRS, YFSETQ. V was trimmed by 0 bases and J by 5 bases, leaving 11 bases between them. The CDR3 protein is CASSLVTQGTEAFF. The DNA for the CDR3 is TGCGCCAGCAGCTTGGTCACACAGGGAACTGAAGCTTTCTTT.

The chain employs TRBV7-3 and TRBJ2-1; 9 nucleotides line up with TRBD2. Trimming cost V 5 bases and J 2 bases; bases outside gene matches: 10. Germline V gene lookup returns CDR1 SGHTA and CDR2 FQGTGA. The CDR3 has 17 amino acids. CDR3 protein: CASSPRTSVVTYNEQFF. The CDR3 DNA follows: TGTGCCAGCAGCCCAAGGACTAGCGTAGTGACCTACAATGAGCAGTTCTTC.

The chain has TRBV28 and TRBJ1-1; 7 bases fit TRBD1. V lost 7 bases, J lost 11 bases, and 16 bases stayed unmatched. Germline V lookup: CDR1 MDHEN, CDR2 SYDVKM. The CDR3 has 14 residues. CDR3 nucleotides: TGTGCCAGCATTCCGGGGGACAGCCGTGGGACGGCTTTCTTT. As protein: CASIPGDSRGTAFF.

The table lists this clone with a count of one. This sequence joins TRBV7-3 and TRBJ2-1; 7 nucleotides line up with TRBD2. CDR3 size: 16 residues. Germline V gives CDR1 SGHTA, CDR2 FQGTGA. The trim removed 3 bases at V and 4 bases at J, leaving 9 bases unmatched. The CDR3 region is CASSFSGPSGYNEQFF. In DNA form, the CDR3 reads TGTGCCAGCAGCTTCTCAGGCCCTAGCGGTTACAATGAGCAGTTCTTC.

The genes are TRBV18 and TRBJ2-2, with D perhaps matching TRBD2 (5 bases). CDR3 size: 15 residues. Trimming removed 3 bases at V and 2 bases at J, with 10 bases between. Germline CDR1 is KGHSH and CDR2 is LQKENI. The CDR3 nucleotides are TGTGCCAGCTCACCCTGGGGAGAAAACACCGGGGAGCTGTTTTTT. Amino acid sequence: CASSPWGENTGELFF.

The chain has TRBV5-1 and TRBJ2-3; TRBD1 matches at 8 bases. CDR3 length: 15 amino acids. The germline CDR1 and CDR2 sequences are SGHRS and YFSETQ. With V trimmed by 4 bases and J by 2 bases, 6 bases remained unmatched. The CDR3 bases are TGCGCCAGCAGCCGGGACAGGCCCCACACAGATACGCAGTATTTT. Residues: CASSRDRPHTDTQYF.

The V call is TRBV11-2, the J call TRBJ2-1, with 11 bases identical to TRBD2. Germline V lookup: CDR1 SGHAT, CDR2 FQNNGV. Unmatched junction bases numbered 13, after V lost 11 bases and J lost 10 bases. The CDR3 runs to 14 residues. CDR3 loop: CARDHSGRASEQFF. The CDR3 DNA is TGTGCCCGAGATCATAGCGGGAGGGCCTCCGAGCAGTTCTTC.

The chain joins TRBV11-2 to TRBJ2-2, with no clear D. This CDR3 comprises 13 residues. Per the germline V gene, CDR1 is SGHAT and CDR2 is FQNNGV. Trimming stripped 0 bases from V and 6 bases from J, with 5 bases between. The CDR3 protein is CASSLEVAGELFF. In nucleotides, the CDR3 is TGTGCCAGCAGCTTAGAAGTGGCCGGGGAGCTGTTTTTT. The whole variable domain, filled in from reference TRBV11-2 and TRBJ2-2, reads EAGVAQSPRYKIIEKRQSVAFWCNPISGHATLYWYQQILGQGPKLLIQFQNNGVVDDSQLPKDRFSAERLKGVDSTLKIQPAKLEDSAVYLCASSLEVAGELFFGEGSRLTVL.

This chain links TRBV29-1 with TRBJ2-7, with 7 bases identical to TRBD2. Trimming at V came to 5 bases and at J to 4 bases, leaving 14 bases not matched to a gene. This CDR3 comprises 15 residues. The germline CDR1 and CDR2 sequences are SQVTM and ANQGSEA. The CDR3: CSVRYRLAKGYEQYF. In DNA, the CDR3 is TGCAGCGTTCGATACAGACTAGCCAAGGGGTACGAGCAGTACTTC.

The chain joins TRBV7-6 to TRBJ2-1; D unclear. Germline CDR1 SGHVS, CDR2 FNYEAQ. Trimming shortened V by 1 base and J by 10 bases, and 8 bases separated the two germline ends. The CDR3 length is 12 residues. CDR3 nucleotides: TGTGCCAGCAGCTTAGATCTCGGCGAGCAGTTCTTC. Translating gives CASSLDLGEQFF.

The CDR3, as DNA: TGTGCCAGCAGCTTTGCCGGGCCAAACACCGGGGAGCTGTTTTTT. It codes for CASSFAGPNTGELFF. The chain is built from TRBV11-3 and TRBJ2-2; D is unclear. V was clipped by 3 bases and J by 2 bases, with 10 bases between them. The germline gives CDR1 SGHNT, CDR2 YENEEA. The CDR3 length is 15 residues. The whole variable domain, remainder taken from reference TRBV11-3 and TRBJ2-2, is EAGVVQSPRYKIIEKKQPVAFWCNPISGHNTLYWYLQNLGQGPELLIRYENEEAVDDSQLPKDRFSAERLKGVDSTLKIQPAELGDSAVYLCASSFAGPNTGELFFGEGSRLTVL.

V is TRBV30 and J is TRBJ1-5, with TRBD1 matching 8 bases. CDR3 size: 13 residues. V trimming: 5 bases; J trimming: 5 bases; junction bases outside the gene matches: 5. The germline gives CDR1 GTSNPN, CDR2 SVGIG (reference sequence). CDR3 coding DNA: TGTGCCTGGGGACAGGGTATCGATCAGCCCCAGCATTTT. This translates into CAWGQGIDQPQHF.

This chain uses TRBV28 with TRBJ2-3, with 10 bases fitting TRBD2. The CDR3 has 15 amino acids. The V gene end was trimmed by 6 bases and the J gene end by 2 bases; junction bases not matched to a gene: 5. Germline V gene sequence: CDR1 MDHEN, CDR2 SYDVKM. The CDR3 nucleotides are TGTGCCAGCAGCGTAGCGGGAGGACTCACAGATACGCAGTATTTT. Translation gives CASSVAGGLTDTQYF. The full variable domain, its missing parts supplied by reference TRBV28 and TRBJ2-3, is DVKVTQSSRYLVKRTGEKVFLECVQDMDHENMFWYRQDPGLGLRLIYFSYDVKMKEKGDIPEGYSVSREKKERFSLILESASTNQTSMYLCASSVAGGLTDTQYFGPGTRLTVL.

This clone was recorded only once. The chain joins TRBV12-5 to TRBJ2-1, with 7 bases matching TRBD2. Germline CDR1 LGHNT, CDR2 FRNRAP. V dropped 5 bases and J dropped 0; count of bases not matched to a gene: 10. The CDR3 loop spans 17 amino acids. The CDR3 here is CASGLGGASGSYNEQFF. The DNA for the CDR3 is TGTGCTAGTGGTCTAGGAGGTGCTAGCGGCTCCTACAATGAGCAGTTCTTC.

The chain links TRBV5-4 to TRBJ2-5, with TRBD2 matching 7 bases. The J segment lost 0 bases and the V segment lost 0 bases, leaving 5 bases of the junction unmatched. The CDR3 runs to 16 residues. CDR1 and CDR2 from the germline V gene are SGHNT and YYREEE (reference sequence). CDR3 residues: CASSLVSAGYQETQYF. The CDR3 DNA reads TGTGCCAGCAGCTTGGTATCAGCGGGGTACCAAGAGACCCAGTACTTC. Full variable domain (remainder filled in from reference TRBV5-4 and TRBJ2-5): ETGVTQSPTHLIKTRGQQVTLRCSSQSGHNTVSWYQQALGQGPQFIFQYYREEENGRGNFPPRFSGLQFPNYSSELNVNALELDDSALYLCASSLVSAGYQETQYFGPGTRLLVL.